This T cell receptor (beta chain) was recorded in a study of cytomegalovirus exposure and HLA in healthy donors. Study-wide context: Findings of an earlier analysis included some 110 million unique TCR beta sequences from roughly 180 million T cells.

The donors, nominally healthy at sampling, likely had unrecorded immune exposures. The PCR made use of 60 Vbeta and 13 Jbeta primers. Clones were read by immunoSEQ multiplex PCR, and TCRdb kept only the in-frame ones, dropping some. The sample has approximately 170,000 clones, 78% seen once; the top ten hold approximately 6.8%. Study outcomes and limitations: Upon later analysis, TCR association rates were observed to vary by HLA locus, being highest for DRB1 and lowest for HLA-C.

Worth noting for this clone: Antigen: not known.

The CDR3 covers 17 residues. The V gene end was trimmed by 7 bases and the J gene end by 0 bases; junction bases not matched to a gene: 10. The germline V gene has CDR1 LNHDA and CDR2 SQIVND (reference sequence). The specimen sequenced was PBMCs. This receptor was identified in a woman in her forties in good health and CMV-seropositive. This chain links TRBV19 with TRBJ1-3; 9 bases line up with TRBD1. CDR3 DNA sequence: TGTGCCAGTATTGATCCGGGGACAGGGTTCTCTGGAAACACCATATATTTT. It encodes CASIDPGTGFSGNTIYF.